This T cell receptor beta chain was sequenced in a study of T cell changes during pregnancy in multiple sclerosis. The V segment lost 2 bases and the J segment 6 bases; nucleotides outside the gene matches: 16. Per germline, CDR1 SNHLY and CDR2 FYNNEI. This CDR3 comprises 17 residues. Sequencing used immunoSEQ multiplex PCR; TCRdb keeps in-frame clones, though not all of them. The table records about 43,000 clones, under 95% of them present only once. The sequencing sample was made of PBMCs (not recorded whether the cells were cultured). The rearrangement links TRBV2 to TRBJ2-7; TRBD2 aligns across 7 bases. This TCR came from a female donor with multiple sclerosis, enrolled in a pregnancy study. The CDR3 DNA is TGTGCCAGCAGTGAACGGGGCGGGAGTATAAAGTCCCTCGAGCAGTACTTC. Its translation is CASSERGGSIKSLEQYF.